The 14 T cell receptor beta chains given below trace back to one sample, sequenced in a study of blood T cell repertoires in COVID-19. Assay: immunoSEQ multiplex PCR; the TCRdb copy retains only in-frame clones and omits some. This table holds about 210,000 clones, about four fifths found once. Sequenced sample: peripheral blood. The receptor set was obtained from a woman between 45 and 60 years old with active or convalescent COVID-19.

The V gene is TRBV5-6, the J gene TRBJ1-6; D uncertain. Per the germline V gene, CDR1 is SGHDT and CDR2 is YYEEEE. Trimming shortened V by 5 bases and J by 0 bases, and 12 bases separated the two germline ends. The CDR3 consists of 16 residues. DNA of the CDR3: TGTGCCAGCAGTCGATGGGCGAGCTCCTATAATTCACCCCTCCACTTT. This encodes CASSRWASSYNSPLHF.

CDR3 in amino acids: CASSVAGVNQPQHF. DNA of the CDR3: TGTGCCAGCAGCGTTGCCGGGGTGAATCAGCCCCAGCATTTT. J is TRBJ1-5 and V is TRBV9; D ambiguous. The CDR3 totals 14 residues. Deletions cut 2 bases from V and 4 bases from J, with 10 bases between. CDR1 SGDLS and CDR2 YYNGEE come from the germline V gene.

The chain joins TRBV6-5 to TRBJ1-4; 7 bases match TRBD1. The germline V gene has CDR1 MNHEY and CDR2 SVGAGI. This CDR3 is 15 amino acids long. J lost 4 bases, V lost 2 bases, and 4 bases had no gene match. The CDR3: CASSYRDRLNEKLFF. The CDR3 bases are TGTGCCAGCAGTTACCGGGACAGACTTAATGAAAAACTGTTTTTT.

This rearrangement joins TRBV7-2 to TRBJ2-5; D is unresolved. Trimming cost V 1 base and J 1 base, with 7 bases left between them. This CDR3 region has 14 residues. Germline CDR1 reads SGHTA; CDR2 reads FQGNSA. CDR3 residues: CASSLGFSQETQYF. In DNA, the CDR3 is TGTGCCAGCAGCTTAGGATTCAGCCAAGAGACCCAGTACTTC.

This chain links TRBV28 with TRBJ1-5, with 7 bases matching TRBD1. J was trimmed by 6 bases and V by 1 base; bases with no gene match: 3. CDR1 is MDHEN and CDR2 is SYDVKM in the germline V gene. The CDR3 is 14 residues long. CDR3 in amino acids: CASSLSGGRQPQHF. CDR3 coding DNA: TGTGCCAGCAGTTTATCAGGGGGTCGTCAGCCCCAGCATTTT.

J is TRBJ1-5 and V is TRBV6-5, with D maybe TRBD1 (5 bases). With 8 bases removed from V and 1 base from J, the gap between germline ends came to 9 bases. The CDR3 is 13 amino acids. Germline V gene sequence: CDR1 MNHEY, CDR2 SVGAGI. This chain's CDR3 is CASQGGSNQPQHF. CDR3 coding DNA: TGTGCCAGCCAGGGAGGCAGCAATCAGCCCCAGCATTTT.

The sample holds one count of this clone. The chain joins TRBV18 to TRBJ1-2; D gene ambiguous. The CDR3 is made up of 13 amino acids. The V gene lost 3 bases and the J gene lost 5 bases, with 10 bases spanning the gap. Germline loops: CDR1 KGHSH, CDR2 LQKENI. The CDR3 DNA is TGTGCCAGCTCACCGCAGGCAGCTTATGGCTACACCTTC. Translated: CASSPQAAYGYTF.

V gene TRBV10-2 combines with J gene TRBJ2-2; a possible D gene is TRBD1 (6 bases). The V end was cut by 8 bases, the J end by 4 bases, with 17 bases between. CDR3 length: 15 residues. Germline V gives CDR1 WSHSY, CDR2 SAAADI. The CDR3 bases are TGCGCCAGCCAGTTACAGGGCTATTCCACCGGGGAGCTGTTTTTT. It yields the protein CASQLQGYSTGELFF.

In its sample, this clone was seen once. The chain links TRBV18 to TRBJ2-3; 9 positions match TRBD2. V lost 6 bases to trimming and J lost 2 bases; unmatched junction nucleotides: 9. In germline, CDR1 is KGHSH, CDR2 LQKENI. The length of the CDR3 is 16 residues. CDR3 DNA: TGTGCCAGCTCCAACCAAGCGGGAGGCCCCACAGATACGCAGTATTTT. It is translated as CASSNQAGGPTDTQYF.

J is TRBJ1-2 and V is TRBV11-2; 9 bases are shared with TRBD1. V dropped 6 bases and J dropped 3; count of bases not matched to a gene: 11. This CDR3 is built from 16 residues. Germline loops: CDR1 SGHAT, CDR2 FQNNGV. Here the CDR3 DNA reads TGTGCCAGCAGACGAGGGGGACAGGGAAGAGACTATGGCTACACCTTC. It is translated as CASRRGGQGRDYGYTF.

This chain links TRBV3-1 (or the pseudogene TRBV3-2) with TRBJ1-1; D is unclear. Germline assignment: CDR1 LGHDT and CDR2 YNNKEL (reference sequence). This CDR3 contains 12 residues. The V gene lost 2 bases and the J gene lost 6 bases, with 7 bases spanning the gap. The CDR3 protein is CASSQSTAEAFF. The CDR3 bases are TGTGCCAGCAGCCAATCAACGGCTGAAGCTTTCTTT.

The chain has TRBV19 and TRBJ1-4; TRBD1 matches at 8 bases. Germline CDR1 reads LNHDA; CDR2 reads SQIVND (reference sequence). The CDR3 covers 14 residues. V gave up 4 bases and J gave up 10 bases; unmatched junction bases: 8. The CDR3 DNA follows: TGTGCCAGTAGTAGCCCAGGACAGGGAAGAAAACTGTTTTTT. It specifies CASSSPGQGRKLFF.

This sequence joins TRBV28 and TRBJ2-5; a weak D match, TRBD2 (6 bases). The CDR3 contains 14 residues. Germline V gene lookup returns CDR1 MDHEN and CDR2 SYDVKM. The V and J ends lost 3 bases and 3 bases respectively, with 11 bases between them. The CDR3 loop reads CASSLGRREETQYF. In DNA, the CDR3 is TGTGCCAGCAGTTTGGGGAGGCGGGAAGAGACCCAGTACTTC.

The CDR3 nucleotides read TGTGCCAGCAGCCAGAGGGCCGGCGGGGGCTCAGATACGCAGTATTTT. Translating it yields CASSQRAGGGSDTQYF. The chain combines TRBV4-2 with TRBJ2-3; D may be TRBD2 (7 bases). The V end was cut by 3 bases, the J end by 4 bases, with 17 bases between. There are 16 residues in the CDR3. Germline-derived CDR1 and CDR2 are LGHNA and YNFKEQ.